The clone carrying this TCR beta chain was counted a few times. These data are taken from a study of blood T cell repertoires in COVID-19. Profiled with immunoSEQ multiplex PCR; TCRdb holds only in-frame clones, not every one. The data hold 250,000 or so clones, with 88% observed a single time. Looked up from germline, CDR1 is SEHNR and CDR2 is FQNEAQ (reference sequence). The V and J ends lost 5 bases and 5 bases, in that order; junction bases with no gene match: 10. The CDR3 covers 15 residues. This rearrangement joins TRBV7-9 to TRBJ2-7, with 9 positions matching TRBD2. The sample taken for sequencing was peripheral blood. The receptor's source is a woman younger than 45 with COVID-19, enrolled during active disease. The chain's CDR3 is CASSPGGGRAHEQYV. The CDR3 nucleotides are TGTGCCAGCAGCCCCGGGGGCGGGAGGGCGCACGAGCAGTACGTC.